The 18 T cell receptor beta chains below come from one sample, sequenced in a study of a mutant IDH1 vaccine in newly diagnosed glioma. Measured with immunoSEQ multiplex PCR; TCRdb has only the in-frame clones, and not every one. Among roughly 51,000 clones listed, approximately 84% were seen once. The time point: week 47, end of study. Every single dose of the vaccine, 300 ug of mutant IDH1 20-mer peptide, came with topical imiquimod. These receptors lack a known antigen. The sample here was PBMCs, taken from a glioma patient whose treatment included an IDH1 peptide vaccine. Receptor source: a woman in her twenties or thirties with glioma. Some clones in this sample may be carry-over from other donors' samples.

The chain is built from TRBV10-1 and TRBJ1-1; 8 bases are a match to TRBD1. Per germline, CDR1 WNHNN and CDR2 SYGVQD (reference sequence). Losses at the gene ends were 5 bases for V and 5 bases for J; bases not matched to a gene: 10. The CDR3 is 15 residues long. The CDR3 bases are TGCGCCAGCAGTCTTTCCCAGGGGGCAGGAACTGAAGCTTTCTTT. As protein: CASSLSQGAGTEAFF.

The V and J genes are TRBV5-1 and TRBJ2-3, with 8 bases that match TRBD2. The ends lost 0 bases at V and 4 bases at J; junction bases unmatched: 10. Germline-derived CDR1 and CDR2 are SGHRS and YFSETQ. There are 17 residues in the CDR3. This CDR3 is CASSLVGGRAGADTQYF. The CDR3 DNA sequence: TGCGCCAGCAGCTTGGTAGGGGGTAGAGCGGGAGCAGATACGCAGTATTTT.

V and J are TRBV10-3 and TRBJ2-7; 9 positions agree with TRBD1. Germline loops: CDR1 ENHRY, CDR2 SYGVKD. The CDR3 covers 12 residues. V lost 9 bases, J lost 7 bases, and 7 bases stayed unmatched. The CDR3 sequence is CAIWTGAVEQYF. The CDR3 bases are TGTGCCATTTGGACAGGGGCGGTTGAGCAGTACTTC.

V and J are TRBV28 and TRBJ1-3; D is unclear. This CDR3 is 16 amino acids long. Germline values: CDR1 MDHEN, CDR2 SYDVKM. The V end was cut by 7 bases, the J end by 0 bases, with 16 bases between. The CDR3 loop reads CASTIGQRYSGNTIYF. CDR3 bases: TGTGCCAGCACCATAGGGCAGCGTTACTCTGGAAACACCATATATTTT.

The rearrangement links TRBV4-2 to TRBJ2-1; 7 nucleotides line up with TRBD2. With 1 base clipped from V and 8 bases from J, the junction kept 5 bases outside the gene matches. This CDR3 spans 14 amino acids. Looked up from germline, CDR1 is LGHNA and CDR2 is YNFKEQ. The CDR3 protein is CASSQGPGRDEQFF. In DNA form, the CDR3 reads TGTGCCAGCAGCCAAGGTCCAGGGAGGGATGAGCAGTTCTTC.

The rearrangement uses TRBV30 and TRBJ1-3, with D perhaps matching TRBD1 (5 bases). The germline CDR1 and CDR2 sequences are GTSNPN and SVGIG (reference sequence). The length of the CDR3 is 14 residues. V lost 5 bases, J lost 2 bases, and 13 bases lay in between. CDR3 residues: CAWGPGHPGNTIYF. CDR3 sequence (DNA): TGTGCCTGGGGTCCAGGGCACCCTGGAAACACCATATATTTT.

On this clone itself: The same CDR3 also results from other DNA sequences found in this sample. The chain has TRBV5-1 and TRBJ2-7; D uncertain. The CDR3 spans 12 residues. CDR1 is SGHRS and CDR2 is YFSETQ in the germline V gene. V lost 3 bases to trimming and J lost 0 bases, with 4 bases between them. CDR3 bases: TGCGCCAGCAGCTCCAGCTCCTACGAGCAGTACTTC. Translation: CASSSSSYEQYF. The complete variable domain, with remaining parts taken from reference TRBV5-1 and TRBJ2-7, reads KAGVTQTPRYLIKTRGQQVTLSCSPISGHRSVSWYQQTPGQGLQFLFEYFSETQRNKGNFPGRFSGRQFSNSRSEMNVSTLELGDSALYLCASSSSSYEQYFGPGTRLTVT.

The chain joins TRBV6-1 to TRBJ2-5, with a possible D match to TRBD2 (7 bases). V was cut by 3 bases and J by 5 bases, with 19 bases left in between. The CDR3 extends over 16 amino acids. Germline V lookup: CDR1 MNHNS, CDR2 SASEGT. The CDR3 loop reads CASSERFHRGGETQYF. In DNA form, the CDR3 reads TGTGCCAGCAGTGAGAGGTTTCATAGGGGGGGGGAGACCCAGTACTTC.

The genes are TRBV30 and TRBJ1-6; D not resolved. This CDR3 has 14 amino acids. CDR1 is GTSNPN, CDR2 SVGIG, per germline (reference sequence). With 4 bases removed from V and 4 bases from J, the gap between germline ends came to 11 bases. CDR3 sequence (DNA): TGTGCCTGGACGGCAGGAGCTTATAATTCACCCCTCCACTTT. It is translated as CAWTAGAYNSPLHF.

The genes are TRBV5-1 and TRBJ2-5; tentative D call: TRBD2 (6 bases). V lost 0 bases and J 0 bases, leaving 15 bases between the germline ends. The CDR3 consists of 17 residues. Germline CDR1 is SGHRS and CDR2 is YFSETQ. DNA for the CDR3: TGCGCCAGCAGCTTGGGGGTGGTGAGGGAGGACCAAGAGACCCAGTACTTC. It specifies CASSLGVVREDQETQYF.

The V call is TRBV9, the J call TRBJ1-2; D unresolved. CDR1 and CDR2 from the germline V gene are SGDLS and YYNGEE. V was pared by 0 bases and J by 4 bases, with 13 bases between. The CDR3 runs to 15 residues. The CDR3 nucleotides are TGTGCCAGCAGCGTAGACCCTCTAGGAAGCTATGGCTACACCTTC. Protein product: CASSVDPLGSYGYTF.

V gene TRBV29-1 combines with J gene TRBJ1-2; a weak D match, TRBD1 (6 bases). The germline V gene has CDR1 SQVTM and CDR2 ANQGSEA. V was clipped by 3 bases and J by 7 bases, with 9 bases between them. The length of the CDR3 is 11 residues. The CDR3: CSVDRGGGYTF. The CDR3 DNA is TGCAGCGTTGACAGGGGTGGTGGCTACACCTTC.

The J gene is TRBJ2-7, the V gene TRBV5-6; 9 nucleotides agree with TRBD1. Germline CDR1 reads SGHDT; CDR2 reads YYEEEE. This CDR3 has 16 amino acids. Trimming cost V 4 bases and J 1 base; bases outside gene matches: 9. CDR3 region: CASSTPTGGDSYEQYF. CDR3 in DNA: TGTGCCAGCAGCACCCCGACAGGGGGGGATTCCTACGAGCAGTACTTC.

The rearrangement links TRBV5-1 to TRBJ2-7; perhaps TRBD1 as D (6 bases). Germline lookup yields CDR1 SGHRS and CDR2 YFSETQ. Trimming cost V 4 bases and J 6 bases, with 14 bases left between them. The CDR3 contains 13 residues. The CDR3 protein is CASSPLWGREQYF. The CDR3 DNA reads TGCGCCAGCAGCCCCCTGTGGGGGCGCGAGCAGTACTTC.

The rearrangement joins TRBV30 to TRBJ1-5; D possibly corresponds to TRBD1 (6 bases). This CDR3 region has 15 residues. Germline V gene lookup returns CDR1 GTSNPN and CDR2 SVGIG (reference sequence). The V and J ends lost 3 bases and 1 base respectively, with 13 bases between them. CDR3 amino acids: CAWSEGTTSNQPQHF. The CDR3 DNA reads TGTGCCTGGAGCGAAGGGACAACCAGCAATCAGCCCCAGCATTTT.

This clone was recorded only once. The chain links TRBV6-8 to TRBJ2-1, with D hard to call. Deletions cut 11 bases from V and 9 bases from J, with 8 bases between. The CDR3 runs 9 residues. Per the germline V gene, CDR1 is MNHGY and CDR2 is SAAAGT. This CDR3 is CAELIEQFF. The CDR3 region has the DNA TGTGCCGAATTAATTGAGCAGTTCTTC.

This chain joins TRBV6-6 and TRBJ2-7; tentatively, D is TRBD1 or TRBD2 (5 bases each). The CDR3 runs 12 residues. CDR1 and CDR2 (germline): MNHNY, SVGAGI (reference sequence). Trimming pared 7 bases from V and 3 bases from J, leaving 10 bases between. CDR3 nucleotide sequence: TGTGCCAGCACTACGGGGCGCTACGAGCAGTACTTC. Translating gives CASTTGRYEQYF.

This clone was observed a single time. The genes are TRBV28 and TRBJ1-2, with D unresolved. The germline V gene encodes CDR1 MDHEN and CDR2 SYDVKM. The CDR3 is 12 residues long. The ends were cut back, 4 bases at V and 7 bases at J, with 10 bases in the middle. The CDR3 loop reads CASSWRVGGYTF. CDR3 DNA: TGTGCCAGCAGTTGGAGGGTAGGTGGCTACACCTTC.